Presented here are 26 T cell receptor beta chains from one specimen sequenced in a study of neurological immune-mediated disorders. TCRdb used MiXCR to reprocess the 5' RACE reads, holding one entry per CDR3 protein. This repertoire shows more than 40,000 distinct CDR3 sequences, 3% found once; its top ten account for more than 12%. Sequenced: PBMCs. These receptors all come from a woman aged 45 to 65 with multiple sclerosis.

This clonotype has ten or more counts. CDR3 sequence: CASSSQGWNTEAFF. Written as DNA, the CDR3 is TGTGCCAGCAGCTCCCAGGGCTGGAACACTGAAGCTTTCTTT. This chain uses TRBV7-9 with TRBJ1-1, with D perhaps TRBD1 (5 bases). CDR3 size: 14 residues. Germline CDR1 is SEHNR and CDR2 is FQNEAQ (reference sequence). Between the trimmed V and J ends, which lost 4 bases and 1 base, there was a span of 10 bases. Using reference TRBV7-9 and TRBJ1-1 for the parts outside the CDR3, the full variable domain is DTGVSQNPRHKITKRGQNVTFRCDPISEHNRLYWYRQTLGQGPEFLTYFQNEAQLEKSRLLSDRFSAERPKGSFSTLEIQRTEQGDSAMYLCASSSQGWNTEAFFGQGTRLTVV.

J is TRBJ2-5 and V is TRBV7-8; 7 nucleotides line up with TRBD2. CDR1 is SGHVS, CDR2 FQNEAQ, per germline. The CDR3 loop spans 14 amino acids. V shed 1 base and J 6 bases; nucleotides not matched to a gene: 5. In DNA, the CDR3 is TGTGCCAGCAGCTTAGGCCGGGAGGCCCAGACCCAGTACTTC. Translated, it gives CASSLGREAQTQYF.

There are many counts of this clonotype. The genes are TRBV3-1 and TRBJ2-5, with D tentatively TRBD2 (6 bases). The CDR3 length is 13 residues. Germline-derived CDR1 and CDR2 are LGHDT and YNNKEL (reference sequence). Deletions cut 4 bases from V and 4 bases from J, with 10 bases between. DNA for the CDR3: TGTGCCAGCAGCCGTAGCGGAGGAGAGACCCAGTACTTC. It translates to CASSRSGGETQYF.

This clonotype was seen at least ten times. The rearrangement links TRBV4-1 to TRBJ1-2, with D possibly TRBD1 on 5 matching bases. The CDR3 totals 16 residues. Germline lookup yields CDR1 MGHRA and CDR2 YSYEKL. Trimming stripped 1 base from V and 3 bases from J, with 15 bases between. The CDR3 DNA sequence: TGCGCCAGCAGCCAAGTCGCCAGGGCCCTTTACTATGGCTACACCTTC. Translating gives CASSQVARALYYGYTF.

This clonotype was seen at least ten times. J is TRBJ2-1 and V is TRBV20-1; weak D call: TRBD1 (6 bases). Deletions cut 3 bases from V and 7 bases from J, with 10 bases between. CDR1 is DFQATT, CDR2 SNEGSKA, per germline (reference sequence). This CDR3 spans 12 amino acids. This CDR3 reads CSARTGTNEQFF. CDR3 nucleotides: TGCAGTGCTAGGACAGGTACAAATGAGCAGTTCTTC.

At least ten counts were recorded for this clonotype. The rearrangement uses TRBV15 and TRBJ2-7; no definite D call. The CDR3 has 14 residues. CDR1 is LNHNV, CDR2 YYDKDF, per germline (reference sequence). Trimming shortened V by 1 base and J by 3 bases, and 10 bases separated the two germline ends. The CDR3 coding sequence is TGTGCCACCAGCAGAGCCTATGGGAACTACGAGCAGTACGTC. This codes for CATSRAYGNYEQYV.

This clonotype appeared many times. CDR3 in amino acids: CASSSFQGSNEQFF. CDR3 bases: TGTGCCAGCAGTTCCTTCCAGGGTTCTAATGAGCAGTTCTTC. J is TRBJ2-1 and V is TRBV12-3 or TRBV12-4; perhaps TRBD1 as D (5 bases). The V gene lost 4 bases and the J gene lost 7 bases, with 14 bases spanning the gap. The CDR3 contains 14 residues.

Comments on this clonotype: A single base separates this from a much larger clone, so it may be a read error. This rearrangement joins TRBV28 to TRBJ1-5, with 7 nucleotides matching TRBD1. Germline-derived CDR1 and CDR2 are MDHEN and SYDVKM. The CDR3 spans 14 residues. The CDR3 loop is CASSWQGGIQPQNF. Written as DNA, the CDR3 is TGTGCCAGCAGTTGGCAGGGGGGAATTCAGCCCCAGAATTTT. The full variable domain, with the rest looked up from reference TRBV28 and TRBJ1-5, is DVKVTQSSRYLVKRTGEKVFLECVQDMDHENMFWYRQDPGLGLRLIYFSYDVKMKEKGDIPEGYSVSREKKERFSLILESASTNQTSMYLCASSWQGGIQPQNFGDGTRLSIL.

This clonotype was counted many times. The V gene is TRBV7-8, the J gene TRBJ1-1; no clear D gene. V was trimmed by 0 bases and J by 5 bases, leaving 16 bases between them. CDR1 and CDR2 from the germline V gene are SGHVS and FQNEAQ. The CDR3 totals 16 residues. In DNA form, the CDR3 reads TGTGCCAGCAGCTTAGCGTCCACACCCGTTAGGACTGAAGCTTTCTTT. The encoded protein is CASSLASTPVRTEAFF.

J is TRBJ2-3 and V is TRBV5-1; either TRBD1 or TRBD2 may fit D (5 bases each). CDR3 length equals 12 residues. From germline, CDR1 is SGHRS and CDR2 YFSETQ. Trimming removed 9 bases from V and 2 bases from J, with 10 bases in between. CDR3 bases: TGCGCCACCGGGGACCACACAGATACGCAGTATTTT. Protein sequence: CATGDHTDTQYF.

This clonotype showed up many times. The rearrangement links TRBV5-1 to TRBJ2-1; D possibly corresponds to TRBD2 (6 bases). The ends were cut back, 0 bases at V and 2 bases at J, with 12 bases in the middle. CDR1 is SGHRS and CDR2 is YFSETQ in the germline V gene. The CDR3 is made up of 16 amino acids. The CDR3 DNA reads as TGCGCCAGCAGCTTGGTGGGGGAGGCTGCCTACAATGAGCAGTTCTTC. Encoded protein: CASSLVGEAAYNEQFF. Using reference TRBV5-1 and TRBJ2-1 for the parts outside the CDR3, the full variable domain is KAGVTQTPRYLIKTRGQQVTLSCSPISGHRSVSWYQQTPGQGLQFLFEYFSETQRNKGNFPGRFSGRQFSNSRSEMNVSTLELGDSALYLCASSLVGEAAYNEQFFGPGTRLTVL.

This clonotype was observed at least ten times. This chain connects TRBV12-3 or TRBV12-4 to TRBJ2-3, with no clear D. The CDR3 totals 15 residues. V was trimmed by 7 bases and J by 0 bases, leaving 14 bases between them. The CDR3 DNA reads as TGTGCCAGCAACAAGGACCACGCAAGCACAGATACGCAGTATTTT. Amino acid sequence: CASNKDHASTDTQYF.

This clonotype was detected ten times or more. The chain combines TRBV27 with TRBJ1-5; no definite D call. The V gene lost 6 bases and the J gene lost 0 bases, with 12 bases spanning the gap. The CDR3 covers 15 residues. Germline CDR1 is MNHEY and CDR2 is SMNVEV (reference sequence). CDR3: CASRAGTHSNQPQHF. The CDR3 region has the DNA TGTGCCAGCAGGGCGGGTACCCATAGCAATCAGCCCCAGCATTTT.

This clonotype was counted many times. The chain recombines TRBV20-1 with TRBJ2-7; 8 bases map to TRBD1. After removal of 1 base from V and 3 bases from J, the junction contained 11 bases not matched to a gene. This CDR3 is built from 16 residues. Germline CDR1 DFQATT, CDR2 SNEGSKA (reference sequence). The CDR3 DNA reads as TGCAGTGCTAGAGGAAGACAGGGGTCAACTGGCTACGAGCAGTACTTC. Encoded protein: CSARGRQGSTGYEQYF.

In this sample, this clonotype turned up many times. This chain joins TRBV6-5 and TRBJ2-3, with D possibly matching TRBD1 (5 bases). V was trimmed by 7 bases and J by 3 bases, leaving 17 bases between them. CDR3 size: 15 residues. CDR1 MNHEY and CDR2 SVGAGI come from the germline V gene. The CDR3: CASNPAGIRTDTQYF. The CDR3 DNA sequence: TGTGCCAGCAATCCCGCAGGGATACGGACAGATACGCAGTATTTT.

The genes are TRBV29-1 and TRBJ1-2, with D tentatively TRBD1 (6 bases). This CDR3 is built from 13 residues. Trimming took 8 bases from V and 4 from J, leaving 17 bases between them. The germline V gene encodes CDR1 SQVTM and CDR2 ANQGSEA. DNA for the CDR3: TGCAGCTTCATGGCAGGGGCTCCCTATGGCTACACCTTC. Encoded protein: CSFMAGAPYGYTF.

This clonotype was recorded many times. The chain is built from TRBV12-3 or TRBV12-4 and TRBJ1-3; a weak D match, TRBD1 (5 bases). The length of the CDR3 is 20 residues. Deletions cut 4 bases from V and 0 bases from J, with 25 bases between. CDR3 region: CASSSPHDRRIGTSGNTIYF. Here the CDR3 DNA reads TGTGCCAGCAGTTCCCCACACGACCGAAGAATCGGGACCTCTGGAAACACCATATATTTT.

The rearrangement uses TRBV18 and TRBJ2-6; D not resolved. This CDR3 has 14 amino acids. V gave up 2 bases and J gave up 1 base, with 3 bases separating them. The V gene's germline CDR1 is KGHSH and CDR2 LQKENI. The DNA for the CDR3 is TGTGCCAGCTCACCAAGATCTGGGGCCAACGTCCTGACTTTC. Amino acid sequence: CASSPRSGANVLTF. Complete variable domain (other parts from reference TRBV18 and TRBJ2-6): NAGVMQNPRHLVRRRGQEARLRCSPMKGHSHVYWYRQLPEEGLKFMVYLQKENIIDESGMPKERFSAEFPKEGPSILRIQQVVRGDSAAYFCASSPRSGANVLTFGAGSRLTVL.

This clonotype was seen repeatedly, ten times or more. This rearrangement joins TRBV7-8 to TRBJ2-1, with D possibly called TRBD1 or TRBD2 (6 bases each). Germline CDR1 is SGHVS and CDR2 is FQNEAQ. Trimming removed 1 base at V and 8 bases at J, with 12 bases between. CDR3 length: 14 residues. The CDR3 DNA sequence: TGTGCCAGCAGCTTAGAGAGGGGGGCCGATGAGCAGTTCTTC. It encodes CASSLERGADEQFF.

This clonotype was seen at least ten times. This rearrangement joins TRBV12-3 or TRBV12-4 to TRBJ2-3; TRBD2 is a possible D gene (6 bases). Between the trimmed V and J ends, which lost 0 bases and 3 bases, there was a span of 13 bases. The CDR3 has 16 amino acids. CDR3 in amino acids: CASSLALGDSTDTQYF. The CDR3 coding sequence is TGTGCCAGCAGTTTAGCGCTGGGGGACTCGACAGATACGCAGTATTTT.

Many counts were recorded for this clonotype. This chain's CDR3 is CASSYGLAGNTGELFF. The CDR3 nucleotides read TGTGCCAGCAGTTACGGACTAGCGGGGAACACCGGGGAGCTGTTTTTT. The rearrangement links TRBV6-2 or TRBV6-3 to TRBJ2-2; 11 nucleotides match TRBD2. V was pared by 2 bases and J by 1 base, with 0 bases of the junction left unmatched. The germline CDR1 and CDR2 sequences are MNHEY and SVGEGT. The CDR3 is 16 residues long.

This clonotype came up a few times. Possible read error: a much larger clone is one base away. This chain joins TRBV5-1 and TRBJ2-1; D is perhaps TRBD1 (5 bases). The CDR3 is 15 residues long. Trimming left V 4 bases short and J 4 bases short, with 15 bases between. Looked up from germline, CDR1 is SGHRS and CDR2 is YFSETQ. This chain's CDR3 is CASSHTGSEYNEQFF. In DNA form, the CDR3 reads TGCGCCAGCAGCCACACAGGATCCGAGTACAATGAGCAGTTCTTC.

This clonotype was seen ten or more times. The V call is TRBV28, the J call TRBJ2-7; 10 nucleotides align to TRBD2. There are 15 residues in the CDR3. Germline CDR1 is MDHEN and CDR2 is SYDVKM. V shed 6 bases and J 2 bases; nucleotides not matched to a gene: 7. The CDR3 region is CASRRTSGVAYEQYV. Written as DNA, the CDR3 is TGTGCCAGCAGACGAACTAGCGGGGTCGCCTACGAGCAGTACGTC.

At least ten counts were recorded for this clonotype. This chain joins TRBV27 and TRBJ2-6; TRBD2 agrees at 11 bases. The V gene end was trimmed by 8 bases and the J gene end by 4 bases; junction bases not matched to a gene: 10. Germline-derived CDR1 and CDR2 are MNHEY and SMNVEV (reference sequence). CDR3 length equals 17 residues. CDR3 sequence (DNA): TGTGCCAGCCGGACACTAGCGGGAGCAACGGGGGCCAACGTCCTGACTTTC. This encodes CASRTLAGATGANVLTF.

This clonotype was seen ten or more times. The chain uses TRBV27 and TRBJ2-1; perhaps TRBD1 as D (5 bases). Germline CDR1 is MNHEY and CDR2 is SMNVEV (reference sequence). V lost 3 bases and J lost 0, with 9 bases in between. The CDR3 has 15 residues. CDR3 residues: CASSFNRNSYNEQFF. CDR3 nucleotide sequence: TGTGCCAGCAGTTTCAACAGGAACTCCTACAATGAGCAGTTCTTC.

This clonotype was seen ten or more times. The DNA for the CDR3 is TGTGCCACCAGCAGAGTCACGGGGCCGTACGAGCAGTACTTC. Its translation is CATSRVTGPYEQYF. The V gene is TRBV15, the J gene TRBJ2-7; the D call may be TRBD1 or TRBD2 (5 bases each). The CDR3 consists of 14 residues. The germline gives CDR1 LNHNV, CDR2 YYDKDF (reference sequence). V lost 1 base, J lost 4 bases, and 11 bases lay in between.